The present T cell receptor beta chain was sequenced within a study of Graves' ophthalmopathy and Graves' hyperthyroidism. The diagnosis was founded upon clinical symptoms, serum thyroxine, TRAb, thyroid ultrasound and orbital computed tomography. RNA transcripts were the template, and TCR beta CDR3 regions were amplified from them. RT-PCR was first run with HTBI primers, then multiplex PCR in a second round. Each CDR3 protein gets one entry after TCRdb re-called the multiplex PCR reads with MiXCR. The sample lists 210,000 or so distinct CDR3 sequences, 29% occurring once. The sample taken for sequencing was peripheral blood. The source is a man aged 45-65 years with Graves' ophthalmopathy.

CDR3 DNA: TGTGCCAGCAGTTTATTCCTCTTGGGCGTTTTCGGAAACACCATATATTTT. It yields the protein CASSLFLLGVFGNTIYF. The rearrangement links TRBV28 to TRBJ1-3; the D is unclear. V dropped 1 base and J dropped 4 bases, with 17 bases sitting between them. The CDR3 is made up of 17 amino acids. CDR1 is MDHEN and CDR2 is SYDVKM in the germline V gene.